The present TCR beta chain was sequenced within a study of T-cell reconstitution after alpha-beta-depleted transplantation in children. Study-wide results and limits: A year had passed since transplant, and T-cell counts and diversity by then came mostly from newly produced T cells. Several patients had high TCRbeta diversity at day 60; it came from surviving recipient T cells and thymic progenitors. Two months or so post-transplant, alpha-beta T cells reportedly derived from several hundred expanded graft clones.

As it was prepared, the TCRbeta library received unique molecular identifiers. TCRdb re-called the PCR reads with MiXCR, one entry per CDR3 protein. The sample consists of approximately 240,000 distinct CDR3 sequences, roughly a tenth of them appearing once. This clonotype was counted at least ten times. Its target is unknown. Germline lookup yields CDR1 SGHRS and CDR2 YFSETQ. V gave up 4 bases and J gave up 4 bases; unmatched junction bases: 10. The CDR3 extends over 16 amino acids. The starting material was PBMCs, obtained before TCRalphabeta/CD19-depleted stem cell transplant. The rearrangement uses TRBV5-1 and TRBJ2-1, with TRBD1 identical over 8 bases. The TCR sequence derives from a child less than two years old with acute myeloid leukemia, due to receive a stem cell transplant. The CDR3 region is CASSTGQGRRYNEQFF. As DNA, the CDR3 is TGCGCCAGCAGCACCGGACAGGGTAGGCGTTACAATGAGCAGTTCTTC.